This passage covers 10 T cell receptor beta chains from one sample sequenced in a study of cytomegalovirus exposure and HLA in healthy donors. The PCR had 60 Vbeta and 13 Jbeta primers. Clones were sequenced by immunoSEQ multiplex PCR, and TCRdb holds only the in-frame ones, with some missing. The sample shows 110,000 to 150,000 clones, roughly 70% of them seen only once. Sequencing was carried out using PBMCs. These receptors originate from a man aged 60 to 75 in good health and CMV-seronegative.

The chain employs TRBV28 and TRBJ2-3; D might be TRBD1 (5 bases). Trimming shortened V by 3 bases and J by 2 bases, and 6 bases separated the two germline ends. CDR1 MDHEN and CDR2 SYDVKM come from the germline V gene. The CDR3 is 13 amino acids. The CDR3 sequence is CASSFGATDTQYF. For the CDR3, the DNA is TGTGCCAGCAGTTTTGGGGCCACAGATACGCAGTATTTT.

This clone was observed a single time. The chain uses TRBV6-1 and TRBJ1-5; 8 nucleotides align to TRBD1. The V gene's germline CDR1 is MNHNS and CDR2 SASEGT. J gave up 4 bases and V 5 bases, and 7 bases lay outside the gene matches. The length of the CDR3 is 15 residues. CDR3 protein: CASSPDRARNQPQHF. The CDR3 DNA is TGTGCCAGCAGTCCGGACAGGGCAAGGAATCAGCCCCAGCATTTT.

The rearrangement uses TRBV30 and TRBJ2-5; 13 nucleotides align to TRBD2. The end of the DNA fits TRBJ2-7 better, so the J call may be wrong. CDR1 and CDR2 (germline): GTSNPN, SVGIG (reference sequence). The CDR3 extends over 15 amino acids. The CDR3 loop is CAWSAGLAGPYEQYF. The DNA for the CDR3 is TGTGCCTGGAGCGCGGGACTAGCGGGGCCCTACGAGCAGTACTTC.

The chain joins TRBV29-1 to TRBJ1-2, with 7 bases matching TRBD1. This CDR3 spans 13 amino acids. J lost 2 bases, V lost 2 bases, and 2 bases had no gene match. Per germline, CDR1 SQVTM and CDR2 ANQGSEA. CDR3 coding DNA: TGCAGCGTTGAAAAGGGGGCGAACTATGGCTACACCTTC. Residues: CSVEKGANYGYTF.

The chain has TRBV5-6 and TRBJ2-2; D is ambiguous. The germline V gene encodes CDR1 SGHDT and CDR2 YYEEEE. The CDR3 is 15 residues long. V lost 0 bases and J lost 4, with 10 bases in between. The CDR3 sequence is CASSLELLGTGELFF. CDR3 nucleotide sequence: TGTGCCAGCAGCTTGGAGCTCCTTGGCACCGGGGAGCTGTTTTTT. Complete variable domain (other parts from reference TRBV5-6 and TRBJ2-2): DAGVTQSPTHLIKTRGQQVTLRCSPKSGHDTVSWYQQALGQGPQFIFQYYEEEERQRGNFPDRFSGHQFPNYSSELNVNALLLGDSALYLCASSLELLGTGELFFGEGSRLTVL.

The chain uses TRBV7-9 and TRBJ2-5, with 7 positions matching TRBD1. The V gene end was trimmed by 3 bases and the J gene end by 1 base; junction bases not matched to a gene: 2. The CDR3 runs to 14 residues. Germline CDR1 SEHNR, CDR2 FQNEAQ (reference sequence). CDR3 sequence: CASSLGQSQETQYF. CDR3 coding DNA: TGTGCCAGCAGCTTGGGACAGTCCCAAGAGACCCAGTACTTC.

This clone has a single count. This chain joins TRBV19 and TRBJ2-1, with 10 bases identical to TRBD2. CDR1 LNHDA and CDR2 SQIVND come from the germline V gene (reference sequence). Trimming cost V 6 bases and J 10 bases; bases outside gene matches: 12. This CDR3 is built from 15 residues. CDR3 protein: CASRLAGVIGGEQFF. CDR3 in DNA: TGTGCCAGTAGGCTAGCGGGAGTTATAGGCGGGGAGCAGTTCTTC.

This clone was detected only a few times. The genes are TRBV7-2 and TRBJ1-1; 8 positions agree with TRBD1. The CDR3 consists of 12 residues. Losses at the gene ends were 2 bases for V and 10 bases for J; bases not matched to a gene: 3. Germline values: CDR1 SGHTA, CDR2 FQGNSA. CDR3 bases: TGTGCCAGCAGCTTACAGGGGGCGGGAGCTTTCTTT. This encodes CASSLQGAGAFF.

V usage is TRBV29-1 and J usage is TRBJ2-7, with D hard to call. With 4 bases removed from V and 2 bases from J, the gap between germline ends came to 9 bases. CDR3 length equals 12 residues. The germline CDR1 and CDR2 sequences are SQVTM and ANQGSEA. CDR3 in DNA: TGCAGCGTTGGGGCAGGTCCCTACGAGCAGTACTTC. This translates into CSVGAGPYEQYF.

The CDR3 sequence: CASSLRPSNEQFF. DNA of the CDR3: TGTGCCAGCAGCTTAAGACCTAGCAATGAGCAGTTCTTC. The V and J genes are TRBV7-9 and TRBJ2-1, with D hard to call. The CDR3 consists of 13 residues. From germline, CDR1 is SEHNR and CDR2 FQNEAQ (reference sequence). The V end was cut by 2 bases, the J end by 6 bases, with 8 bases between.